This record concerns one T cell receptor (beta chain) sequence. Its antigen remains unknown. A J-beta primer mix and a sample-barcoded 5' primer were used in a second PCR of roughly 6 to 12 cycles. A 12-random-nucleotide template-switch adaptor tagged each cDNA molecule. From each sample, at least 3 million paired-end reads containing CDR3 were obtained. TCRdb recomputed calls from the 5' RACE reads with MiXCR, one row per CDR3 protein. The repertoire consists of around 1,500,000 distinct CDR3 sequences, with approximately 30% occurring once and the leading ten covering 7.7%. The sample is drawn from a study of blood T cells in healthy people across ages. Study results and caveats: Total diversity from one million sequenced T cells was likely underestimated.

Samples each yielded at least 5 micrograms of total RNA. This receptor was obtained from a woman under 40 in good health. Sequencing used blood.

CDR3 residues: CSAPPGTTNYEQFF. Here the CDR3 DNA reads TGCAGTGCTCCCCCCGGGACCACCAACTATGAGCAGTTCTTC. The chain combines TRBV20-1 with TRBJ2-1, with D perhaps assigned TRBD1 or TRBD2 (5 bases each). With 5 bases removed from V and 8 bases from J, the gap between germline ends came to 19 bases. CDR1 is DFQATT, CDR2 SNEGSKA, per germline (reference sequence). The CDR3 runs 14 residues.